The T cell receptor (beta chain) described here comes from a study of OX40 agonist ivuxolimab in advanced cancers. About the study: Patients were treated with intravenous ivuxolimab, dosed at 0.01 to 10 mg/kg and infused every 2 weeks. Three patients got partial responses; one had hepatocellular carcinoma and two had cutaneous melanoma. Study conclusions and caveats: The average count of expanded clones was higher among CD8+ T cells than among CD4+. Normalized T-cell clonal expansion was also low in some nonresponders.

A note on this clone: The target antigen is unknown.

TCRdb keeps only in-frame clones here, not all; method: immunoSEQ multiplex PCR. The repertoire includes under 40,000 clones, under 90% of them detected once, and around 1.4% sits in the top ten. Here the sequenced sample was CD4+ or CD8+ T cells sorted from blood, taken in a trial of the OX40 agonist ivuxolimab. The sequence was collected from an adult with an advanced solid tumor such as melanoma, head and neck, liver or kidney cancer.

CDR3 loop: CATSITDTQYF. CDR3 DNA: TGCGCCACCTCTATTACAGATACGCAGTATTTT. The chain links TRBV10-1 to TRBJ2-3; D unresolved. Trimming shortened V by 10 bases and J by 3 bases, and 8 bases separated the two germline ends. The CDR3 consists of 11 residues. CDR1 and CDR2 from the germline V gene are WNHNN and SYGVQD (reference sequence).